The TCR beta chain described here comes from a study of T cell repertoires in cytomegalovirus infection. Background on the study: Based on public TCR beta signatures, there were indications of CMV infection and of a matching HLA type. Study outcomes and limitations: There were HLA-C-restricted CMV-specific TCR beta clonotypes dominating the ex vivo response. Cumulative public TCR beta family frequency identified CMV carriers with the relevant HLA.

Via MiXCR, TCRdb re-called the reads, giving one row per CDR3 protein. The sample carries around 120,000 distinct CDR3 sequences, roughly 25% recorded once. On this clonotype itself: Antigen specificity is unknown.

V was pared by 6 bases and J by 0 bases, with 11 bases between. CDR3 length equals 14 residues. The receptor comes from a human donor in good health (CMV status not recorded). Some clones in this sample may be carry-over from other donors' samples. The material sequenced was PBMCs, sequenced either directly or after in vitro stimulation (not recorded which). V is TRBV12-3 or TRBV12-4 and J is TRBJ1-1; D call uncertain. CDR3 region: CASRAGRMNTEAFF. The CDR3 DNA follows: TGTGCCAGCAGAGCCGGGAGGATGAACACTGAAGCTTTCTTT.